This is a list of T cell receptor beta chains from one sample in a study of cytomegalovirus exposure and HLA in healthy donors. Data came from immunoSEQ multiplex PCR; TCRdb stores just in-frame clones and leaves some out. The sample includes a few hundred thousand clones, 84% seen only once; the top ten take 1.5% to 2%. The material sequenced was PBMCs. Receptor source: a woman in her thirties or forties in good health and CMV-seropositive. The CDR3 runs from the conserved cysteine through the conserved F or W. D genes are given only for firm matches. Size is stated for part of the rows, as once, few or many counts, or as a class when the clone is expanded.

abundance | d_gene | len | j_gene | v_gene | CDR3aa | CDR3nt
once | NA | 14 | TRBJ1-2 | TRBV18 | CASSPGTNNYGYTF | TGTGCCAGCTCCCCCGGGACAAATAACTATGGCTACACCTTC
NA | NA | 14 | TRBJ2-1 | TRBV7-8 | CASSLAGEGNEQFF | TGTGCCAGCAGCTTAGCGGGAGAGGGCAATGAGCAGTTCTTC
NA | NA | 12 | TRBJ2-7 | TRBV19 | CATRGQFYEQYF | TGTGCCACACGAGGACAGTTCTACGAGCAGTACTTC
NA | TRBD1 | 16 | TRBJ2-2 | TRBV7-9 | CASSLGDRGNTGELFF | TGTGCCAGCAGCTTAGGGGACAGGGGCAACACCGGGGAGCTGTTTTTT
NA | NA | 12 | TRBJ2-1 | TRBV30 | CAWSGGQNEQFF | TGTGCCTGGAGTGGTGGACAAAATGAGCAGTTCTTC
few | TRBD1 | 16 | TRBJ1-4 | TRBV18 | CASSSRRTGMDEKLFF | TGTGCCAGCTCGTCCAGGAGGACAGGGATGGATGAAAAACTGTTTTTT
NA | NA | 15 | TRBJ2-7 | TRBV29-1 | CSVALVTVGGGEQYF | TGCAGCGTTGCTCTCGTGACAGTGGGAGGGGGCGAGCAGTACTTC
NA | NA | 17 | TRBJ1-4 | TRBV28 | CASTPGGFPATNEKLFF | TGTGCCAGCACCCCAGGAGGATTCCCTGCAACTAATGAAAAACTGTTTTTT
NA | TRBD1 | 17 | TRBJ2-7 | TRBV6-1 | CASSEAKTIRQGYEQYF | TGTGCCAGCAGTGAAGCCAAAACTATTAGACAGGGCTACGAGCAGTACTTC
NA | NA | 15 | TRBJ2-1 | TRBV30 | CAWTSLRERGNEQFF | TGTGCCTGGACCAGTCTACGGGAGAGGGGCAATGAGCAGTTCTTC
NA | NA | 16 | TRBJ2-2 | TRBV19 | CASSIYRGMETGELFF | TGTGCCAGTAGTATATATCGGGGAATGGAAACCGGGGAGCTGTTTTTT
once | NA | 15 | TRBJ1-6 | TRBV28 | CASTQGGGGYSPLHF | TGTGCCAGCACCCAAGGGGGGGGAGGATATTCACCCCTCCACTTT
NA | TRBD2 | 14 | TRBJ2-7 | TRBV7-9 | CASSLREGIYEQYF | TGTGCCAGCAGCTTAAGGGAGGGGATCTACGAGCAGTACTTC
NA | TRBD2 | 17 | TRBJ2-1 | TRBV30 | CAWRGGGGGSSYNEQFF | TGTGCCTGGAGAGGAGGCGGGGGGGGAAGCTCCTACAATGAGCAGTTCTTC
NA | TRBD2 | 15 | TRBJ2-5 | TRBV6-5 | CASSLAGGYGETQYF | TGTGCCAGCAGTCTAGCGGGAGGATATGGAGAGACCCAGTACTTC
NA | TRBD1 | 15 | TRBJ1-6 | TRBV30 | CAWSVGRGWESPLHF | TGTGCCTGGAGTGTTGGCAGGGGGTGGGAATCACCCCTCCACTTT
NA | NA | 14 | TRBJ1-1 | TRBV6-5 | CASTKAGQGTEAFF | TGTGCCAGCACCAAAGCAGGGCAGGGAACTGAAGCTTTCTTT